Each of the 10 T cell receptor beta chains below was sequenced from the same sample in a study of identical twins listed by TCRdb under 2016. The library came from 5' RACE. TCRdb records Illumina HiSeq 2000 as the sequencer. TCRdb itself trimmed the public reads at Q25 with fastp, ran MiXCR and retained productive beta chains. A single entry per CDR3 protein holds the most common genes and DNA from its merged rows. For this sample the table gives about 530,000 distinct CDR3 sequences, of which more than 20% were detected only once. The ten largest clones take up 0.48% of the sample. These data also formed part of another study, on yellow fever vaccine responses in identical twins.

Sequenced input: CD4+ T cells sorted from blood. The receptors were gathered from a woman aged 18-29 years in good health.

The chain links TRBV10-3 to TRBJ2-5; TRBD1 agrees at 9 bases. The J segment lost 3 bases and the V segment lost 6 bases, leaving 2 bases of the junction unmatched. CDR1 and CDR2 from the germline V gene are ENHRY and SYGVKD. The CDR3 spans 13 residues. CDR3: CAISRTGEETQYF. Written as DNA, the CDR3 is TGTGCCATCAGCAGGACAGGGGAAGAGACCCAGTACTTC.

The chain employs TRBV7-6 and TRBJ2-2, with a weak D call TRBD2 (6 bases). The CDR3 runs 17 residues. V dropped 5 bases and J dropped 0 bases, with 16 bases sitting between them. The germline gives CDR1 SGHVS, CDR2 FNYEAQ. The CDR3 loop reads CASSRTGGTANTGELFF. Here the CDR3 DNA reads TGTGCCAGCAGCCGGACTGGGGGGACGGCGAACACCGGGGAGCTGTTTTTT.

This clonotype was counted between two and nine times. The genes are TRBV12-3 or TRBV12-4 and TRBJ2-3; 12 nucleotides agree with TRBD2. V gave up 10 bases and J gave up 9 bases; unmatched junction bases: 5. The CDR3 is made up of 12 amino acids. The DNA for the CDR3 is TGTGCCATACGGACTAGCGGGATCACGCAGTATTTT. Amino acid sequence: CAIRTSGITQYF.

In its sample, this clonotype was seen a few times. V and J are TRBV18 and TRBJ2-2; unclear D gene. The germline V gene encodes CDR1 KGHSH and CDR2 LQKENI. This CDR3 contains 16 residues. V lost 4 bases and J lost 4, with 16 bases in between. The chain's CDR3 is CASSLKEPDGTGELFF. The DNA of the CDR3 is TGTGCCAGCTCACTAAAAGAACCAGATGGCACCGGGGAGCTGTTTTTT.

This clonotype was detected a few times. This chain links TRBV9 with TRBJ1-6; D is unresolved. Germline lookup yields CDR1 SGDLS and CDR2 YYNGEE. Trimming left V 1 base short and J 7 bases short, with 9 bases between. The CDR3 contains 14 residues. CDR3 sequence (DNA): TGTGCCAGCAGCGTACGATACGAAAATTCACCCCTCCACTTT. Its protein is CASSVRYENSPLHF.

J is TRBJ1-6 and V is TRBV7-8; D gene uncertain. Trimming pared 2 bases from V and 6 bases from J, leaving 8 bases between. Germline V gene lookup returns CDR1 SGHVS and CDR2 FQNEAQ. The CDR3 loop spans 14 amino acids. The CDR3 here is CASSLTDLNSPLHF. The CDR3 nucleotides read TGTGCCAGCAGCTTAACAGATCTTAATTCACCCCTCCACTTT.

The rearrangement links TRBV7-4 to TRBJ2-7; 8 bases line up with TRBD2. The ends lost 4 bases at V and 0 bases at J; junction bases unmatched: 5. This CDR3 has 15 amino acids. CDR1 is SGHVT and CDR2 is SQSDAQ in the germline V gene. CDR3 sequence reads: CASSSRGGSSYEQYV. CDR3 DNA sequence: TGTGCCAGCAGCTCCCGGGGGGGGAGCTCCTACGAGCAGTACGTC.

The chain links TRBV6-2 or TRBV6-3 to TRBJ2-1, with TRBD1 matching over 12 bases. The CDR3 is 15 amino acids. With V trimmed by 5 bases and J by 6 bases, 5 bases remained unmatched. Per germline, CDR1 MNHEY and CDR2 SVGEGT. The CDR3 DNA reads TGTGCCAGCAGTCGGGACAGGGGGCTTGTCAATGAGCAGTTCTTC. Its translation: CASSRDRGLVNEQFF.

This clonotype was detected a few times. J is TRBJ2-1 and V is TRBV28; 9 bases are shared with TRBD2. The CDR3 has 17 amino acids. V lost 4 bases, J lost 3 bases, and 10 bases stayed unmatched. Per germline, CDR1 MDHEN and CDR2 SYDVKM. The CDR3 protein is CASSYPAGGSVYNEQFF. The CDR3 DNA follows: TGTGCCAGCAGTTACCCCGCGGGGGGGTCGGTCTACAATGAGCAGTTCTTC.

This clonotype was counted between two and nine times. A junction end diverges from the germline sequence, so it may reflect a read error. V gene TRBV20-1 combines with J gene TRBJ2-5, with a weak D call TRBD2 (5 bases). The CDR3 loop spans 10 amino acids. Germline V lookup: CDR1 DFQATT, CDR2 SNEGSKA (reference sequence). CDR3 sequence: CSTSQETQYF. CDR3 in DNA: TGCAGTACTAGTCAAGAGACCCAGTACTTC.